This T cell receptor beta chain was found in a study of spatial heterogeneity in lung cancer. About the study: Available PBMC from follow-up, collected a median of around two years after resection, underwent sequencing.

The ends lost 7 bases at V and 4 bases at J; junction bases unmatched: 13. CDR3 length: 15 residues. CDR1 and CDR2 from the germline V gene are SQVTM and ANQGSEA. Time point meaning: blood at routine non-recurrence follow-up after resection. TCRdb ran MiXCR on the 5' RACE reads and lists one entry per CDR3 protein. Of approximately 100,000 distinct CDR3 sequences in the sample, 15% to 20% were seen once. This clonotype occurred many times. The material sequenced was PBMCs, taken at follow-up. This sequence originates from a male donor with early-stage non-small cell lung cancer. The V and J genes are TRBV29-1 and TRBJ2-7, with 10 bases identical to TRBD1. CDR3 residues: CSAKVGTGVKYEQYF. The CDR3 bases are TGCAGCGCTAAAGTCGGGACAGGGGTGAAGTACGAGCAGTACTTC.